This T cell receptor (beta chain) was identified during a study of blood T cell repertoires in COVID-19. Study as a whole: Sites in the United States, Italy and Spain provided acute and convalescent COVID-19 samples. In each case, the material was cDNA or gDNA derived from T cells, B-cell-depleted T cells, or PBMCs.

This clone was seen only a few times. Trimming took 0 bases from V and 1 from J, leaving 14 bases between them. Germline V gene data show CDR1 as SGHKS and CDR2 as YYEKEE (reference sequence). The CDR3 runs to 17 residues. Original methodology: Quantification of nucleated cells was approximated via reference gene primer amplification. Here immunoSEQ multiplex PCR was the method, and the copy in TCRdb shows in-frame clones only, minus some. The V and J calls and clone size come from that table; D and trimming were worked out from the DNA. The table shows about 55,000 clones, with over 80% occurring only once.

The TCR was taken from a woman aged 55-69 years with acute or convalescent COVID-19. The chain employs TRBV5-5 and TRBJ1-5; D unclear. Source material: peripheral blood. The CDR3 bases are TGTGCCAGCAGCTTGGGGGCAGGCGATAACAGCAATCAGCCCCAGCATTTT. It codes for CASSLGAGDNSNQPQHF.